This T cell receptor beta chain was sequenced in a study of siplizumab effects on memory and regulatory T cells. This CDR3 region has 12 residues. Trimming pared 2 bases from V and 2 bases from J, leaving 3 bases between. The V gene's germline CDR1 is SGHAT and CDR2 FQNNGV. The assay covered some 100,000 TCR templates per sample. TCRdb keeps only in-frame clones here, not all; method: immunoSEQ multiplex PCR. This table holds over 100,000 clones, about 94% found once. The specimen was Tregs sorted from blood. The gene calls are TRBV11-2 and TRBJ2-5; no definite D call. The sequence was collected from a human donor in good health. The CDR3 DNA follows: TGTGCCAGCAGCTTAAATCAAGAGACCCAGTACTTC. This encodes CASSLNQETQYF. The complete variable domain, with remaining parts taken from reference TRBV11-2 and TRBJ2-5, reads EAGVAQSPRYKIIEKRQSVAFWCNPISGHATLYWYQQILGQGPKLLIQFQNNGVVDDSQLPKDRFSAERLKGVDSTLKIQPAKLEDSAVYLCASSLNQETQYFGPGTRLLVL.